This T cell receptor (beta chain) was sequenced in a study of identical twins. The CDR3 spans 14 residues. Trimming removed 5 bases from V and 4 bases from J; junction bases left unmatched: 6. MiXCR was run by TCRdb on the 5' RACE reads, yielding one entry per CDR3 protein. In the table there are nearly 650,000 distinct CDR3 sequences, 7.1% of which are singletons. In its sample, this clonotype was seen many times. Antigen unknown. Points from the study as a whole: For monozygotic twins, models underestimated out-of-frame TCR alpha sharing. Excess low generation probability was seen in twin-shared out-of-frame alpha sequences. A cross-sectional statistical analysis, not follow-up of the same donors, supported the conclusions.

The sample was also linked to a second study, of yellow fever vaccine responses in identical twins. That report adds: Vaccine T cell responses of twins reportedly seemed partly convergent and partly personalized.

The sequenced sample consisted of PBMCs. The chain links TRBV12-3 or TRBV12-4 to TRBJ1-1; 8 bases agree with TRBD1. The origin of this receptor is a woman between 18 and 29 years old in good health. CDR3 in amino acids: CASSGTGGITEAFF. Here the CDR3 DNA reads TGTGCCAGCAGTGGGACAGGCGGTATCACTGAAGCTTTCTTT.